One sample yielded the 4 T cell receptor beta chains listed below, sequenced in a study of cytomegalovirus exposure and HLA in healthy donors (TCRdb year 2017). Receptor libraries were prepared by the immunoSEQ multiplex PCR assay. For the multiplex PCR, a mixture combining 60 forward primers for TCR Vbeta segments and 13 reverse primers for TCR Jbeta segments was used. Not all clones reach the TCRdb copy of this immuneACCESS table, which keeps in-frame sequences only. Checked studies attribute under half of the gap to unresolved V genes and leave the rest unexplained. The sample table holds 100,000 to 150,000 clones, of which around 80% were seen once. Of the sample, under 13% falls within the top ten clones. Sequences were obtained from PBMCs. The receptors were sampled from a man aged 25-45 years in good health and CMV-seropositive.

This sequence joins TRBV5-1 and TRBJ2-1; 7 bases match TRBD2. This CDR3 has 16 residues. The V gene's germline CDR1 is SGHRS and CDR2 YFSETQ. Trimming at V came to 4 bases and at J to 0 bases, leaving 7 bases not matched to a gene. CDR3 DNA: TGCGCCAGCAGCACGGGACTATCCTACTCCTACAATGAGCAGTTCTTC. It codes for CASSTGLSYSYNEQFF.

This chain uses TRBV4-2 with TRBJ2-3; possible D gene TRBD1, 5 bases. CDR1 and CDR2 (germline): LGHNA, YNFKEQ. The CDR3 totals 15 residues. The V gene lost 0 bases and the J gene lost 5 bases, with 12 bases spanning the gap. The CDR3 is CASSQDGARGDTQYF. The CDR3 region has the DNA TGTGCCAGCAGCCAAGATGGGGCCAGAGGAGATACGCAGTATTTT.

J is TRBJ1-1 and V is TRBV28; a possible D gene is TRBD1 (5 bases). The germline CDR1 and CDR2 sequences are MDHEN and SYDVKM. The CDR3 consists of 16 residues. V gave up 4 bases and J gave up 1 base, with 16 bases separating them. The CDR3 reads CASSWGARLWNTEAFF. DNA for the CDR3: TGTGCCAGCAGTTGGGGCGCAAGGCTTTGGAACACTGAAGCTTTCTTT.

The V gene is TRBV5-1, the J gene TRBJ1-4, with 7 bases identical to TRBD1. The CDR3 runs to 13 residues. J lost 11 bases, V lost 1 base, and 5 bases had no gene match. Per germline, CDR1 SGHRS and CDR2 YFSETQ. The CDR3 spells CASSLLGQNKLFF. The CDR3, as DNA: TGCGCCAGCAGCTTGTTGGGACAGAATAAACTGTTTTTT.